The clone carrying this T cell receptor (beta chain) occurred a few times. CDR3 size: 13 residues. V lost 8 bases, J lost 6 bases, and 16 bases lay in between. Germline V gene sequence: CDR1 MDHEN, CDR2 SYDVKM. These data originate in a study of blood T cell repertoires in COVID-19. Overall study context: The samples span acute and convalescent COVID-19 from the United States, Italy and Spain.

Using immunoSEQ multiplex PCR, the repertoire was profiled, and TCRdb retains in-frame clones only, with some absent. The table has some 220,000 clones, around three quarters seen once. The genes are TRBV28 and TRBJ1-2; possible D gene TRBD1, 6 bases. The TCR comes from a woman aged 70-85 years with acute or convalescent COVID-19. Sequencing was performed on peripheral blood. The CDR3 DNA follows: TGTGCCAGCGGCCTGGACAGAAACAATGGCTACACCTTC. Translating it yields CASGLDRNNGYTF.